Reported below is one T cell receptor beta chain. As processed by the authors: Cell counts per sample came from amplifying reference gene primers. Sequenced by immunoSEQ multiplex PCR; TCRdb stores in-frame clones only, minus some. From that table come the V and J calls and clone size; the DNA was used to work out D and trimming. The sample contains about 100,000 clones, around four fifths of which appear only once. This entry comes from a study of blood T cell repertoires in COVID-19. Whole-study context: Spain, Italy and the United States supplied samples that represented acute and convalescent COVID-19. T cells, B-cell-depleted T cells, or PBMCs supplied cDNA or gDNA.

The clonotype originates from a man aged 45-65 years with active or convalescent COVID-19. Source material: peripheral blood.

The CDR3 DNA reads TGTGCCAGCAGCCGGGACAGAAATAGCAATCAGCCCCAGCATTTT. Residues: CASSRDRNSNQPQHF. The chain employs TRBV27 and TRBJ1-5, with TRBD1 matching 7 bases. The CDR3 has 15 residues. V was clipped by 6 bases and J by 0 bases; unmatched bases: 5. Looked up from germline, CDR1 is MNHEY and CDR2 is SMNVEV (reference sequence).